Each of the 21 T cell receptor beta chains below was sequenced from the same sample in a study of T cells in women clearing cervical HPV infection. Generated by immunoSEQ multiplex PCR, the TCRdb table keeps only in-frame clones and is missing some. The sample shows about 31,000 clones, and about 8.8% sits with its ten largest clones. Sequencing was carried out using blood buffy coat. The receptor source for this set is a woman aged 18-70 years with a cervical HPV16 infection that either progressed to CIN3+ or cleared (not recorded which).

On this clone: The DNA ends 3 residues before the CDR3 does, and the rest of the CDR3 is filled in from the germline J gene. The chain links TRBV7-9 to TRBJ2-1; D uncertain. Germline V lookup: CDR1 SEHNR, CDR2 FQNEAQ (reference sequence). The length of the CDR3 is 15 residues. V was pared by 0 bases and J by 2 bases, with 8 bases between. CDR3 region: CASSLALRTYNEQFF. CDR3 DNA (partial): TGTGCCAGCAGCTTAGCGCTGCGGACCTACAATGAG.

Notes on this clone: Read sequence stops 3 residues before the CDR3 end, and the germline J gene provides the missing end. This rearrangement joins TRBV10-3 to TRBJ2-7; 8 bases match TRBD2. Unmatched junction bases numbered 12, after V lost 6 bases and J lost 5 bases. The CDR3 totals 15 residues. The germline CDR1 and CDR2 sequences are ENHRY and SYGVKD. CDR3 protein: CAISKNRGGLDEQYF. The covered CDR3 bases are TGTGCCATCAGCAAAAACCGGGGGGGCCTTGACGAG.

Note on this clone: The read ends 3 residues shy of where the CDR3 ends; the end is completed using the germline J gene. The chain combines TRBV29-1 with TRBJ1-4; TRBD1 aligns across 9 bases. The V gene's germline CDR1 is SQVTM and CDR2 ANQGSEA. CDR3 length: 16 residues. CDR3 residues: CSAQGAGASGANVLFF. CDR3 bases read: TGCAGCGCACAGGGGGCCGGTGCCTCTGGGGCCAACGTA.

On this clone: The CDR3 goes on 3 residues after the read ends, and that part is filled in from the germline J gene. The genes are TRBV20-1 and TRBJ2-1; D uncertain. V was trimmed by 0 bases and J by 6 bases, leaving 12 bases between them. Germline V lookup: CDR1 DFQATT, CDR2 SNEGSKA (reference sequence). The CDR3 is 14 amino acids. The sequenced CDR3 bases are TGCAGTGCTAGAGATCCCTACGACTCCAATGAG. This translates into CSARDPYDSNE. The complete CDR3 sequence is CSARDPYDSNEQFF.

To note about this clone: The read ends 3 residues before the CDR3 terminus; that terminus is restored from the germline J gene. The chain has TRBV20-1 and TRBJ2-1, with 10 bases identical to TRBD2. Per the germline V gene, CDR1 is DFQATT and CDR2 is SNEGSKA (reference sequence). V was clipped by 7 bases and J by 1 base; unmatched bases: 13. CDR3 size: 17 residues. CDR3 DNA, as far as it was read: TGCAGTGGGGCTGGGGCTAGCGGGAGCGGATCCTACAATGAG. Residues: CSGAGASGSGSYNE. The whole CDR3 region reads CSGAGASGSGSYNEQFF.

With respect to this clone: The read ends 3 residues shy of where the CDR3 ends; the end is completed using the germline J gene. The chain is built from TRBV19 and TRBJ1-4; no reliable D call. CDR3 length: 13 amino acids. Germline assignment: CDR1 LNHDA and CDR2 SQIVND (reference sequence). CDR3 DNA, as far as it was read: TGTGCCAGTAGGGAGGTGAGCGATTCACCA. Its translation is CASREVSDSP. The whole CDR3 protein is CASREVSDSPLFF.

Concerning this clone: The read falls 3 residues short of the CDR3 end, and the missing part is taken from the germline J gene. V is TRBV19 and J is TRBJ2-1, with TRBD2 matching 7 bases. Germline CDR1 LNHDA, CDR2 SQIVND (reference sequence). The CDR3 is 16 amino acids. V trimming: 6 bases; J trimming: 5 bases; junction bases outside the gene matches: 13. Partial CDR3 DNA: TGTGCCAGTAGCGAATGGGGGGGGTCAACTGACAATGAG. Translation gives CASSEWGGSTDNE. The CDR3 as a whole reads CASSEWGGSTDNEQFF. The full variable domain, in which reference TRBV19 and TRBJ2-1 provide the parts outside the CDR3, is DGGITQSPKYLFRKEGQNVTLSCEQNLNHDAMYWYRQDPGQGLRLIYYSQIVNDFQKGDIAEGYSVSREKKESFPLTVTSAQKNPTAFYLCASSEWGGSTDNEQFFGPGTRLTVL.

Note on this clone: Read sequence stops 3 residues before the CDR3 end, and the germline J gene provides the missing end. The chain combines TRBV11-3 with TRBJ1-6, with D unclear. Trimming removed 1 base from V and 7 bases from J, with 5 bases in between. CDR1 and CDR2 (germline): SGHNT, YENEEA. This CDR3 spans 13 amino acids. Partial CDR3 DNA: TGTGCCAGCAGCTTAGCCGTAAATTCACCC. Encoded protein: CASSLAVNSP. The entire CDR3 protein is CASSLAVNSPLHF.

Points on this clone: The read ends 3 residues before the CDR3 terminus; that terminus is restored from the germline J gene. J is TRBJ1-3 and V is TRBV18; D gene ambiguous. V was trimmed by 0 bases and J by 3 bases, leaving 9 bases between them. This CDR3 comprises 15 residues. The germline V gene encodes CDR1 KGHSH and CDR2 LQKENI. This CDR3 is CASSPPAGFGNTIYF. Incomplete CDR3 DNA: TGTGCCAGCTCACCACCTGCCGGGTTTGGAAACACC.

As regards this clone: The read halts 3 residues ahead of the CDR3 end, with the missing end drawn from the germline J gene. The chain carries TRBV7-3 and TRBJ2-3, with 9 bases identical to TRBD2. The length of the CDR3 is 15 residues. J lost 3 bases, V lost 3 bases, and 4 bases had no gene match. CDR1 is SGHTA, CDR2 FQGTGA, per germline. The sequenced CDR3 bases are TGTGCCAGCAGCTTCGCGGGGGGGCTTACAGATACG. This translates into CASSFAGGLTDT. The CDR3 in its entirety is CASSFAGGLTDTQYF.

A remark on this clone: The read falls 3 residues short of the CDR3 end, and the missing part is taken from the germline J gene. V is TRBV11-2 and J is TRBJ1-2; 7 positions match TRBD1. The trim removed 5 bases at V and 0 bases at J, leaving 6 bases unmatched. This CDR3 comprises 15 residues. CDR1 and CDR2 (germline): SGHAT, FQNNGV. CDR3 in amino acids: CASSKAGTANYGYTF. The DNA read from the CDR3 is TGTGCCAGCAGCAAGGCAGGGACAGCTAACTATGGC.

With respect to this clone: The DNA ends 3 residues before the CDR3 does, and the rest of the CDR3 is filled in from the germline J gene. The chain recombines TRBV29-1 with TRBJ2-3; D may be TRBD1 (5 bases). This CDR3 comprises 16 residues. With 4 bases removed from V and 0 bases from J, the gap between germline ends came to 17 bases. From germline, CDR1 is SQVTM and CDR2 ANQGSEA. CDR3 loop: CSVVKPGKLSTDTQYF. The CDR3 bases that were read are TGCAGCGTTGTCAAACCAGGGAAGTTGAGCACAGATACG.

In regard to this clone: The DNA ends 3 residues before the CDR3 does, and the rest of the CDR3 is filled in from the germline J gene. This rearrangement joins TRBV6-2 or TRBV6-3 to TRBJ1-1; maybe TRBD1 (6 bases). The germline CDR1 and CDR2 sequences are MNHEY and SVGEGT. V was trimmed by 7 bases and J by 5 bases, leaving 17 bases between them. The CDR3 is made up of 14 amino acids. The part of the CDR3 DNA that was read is TGTGCCAGCACCCGAGGGGGAGTTGTAACTGAA. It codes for CASTRGGVVTE. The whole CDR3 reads CASTRGGVVTEAFF.

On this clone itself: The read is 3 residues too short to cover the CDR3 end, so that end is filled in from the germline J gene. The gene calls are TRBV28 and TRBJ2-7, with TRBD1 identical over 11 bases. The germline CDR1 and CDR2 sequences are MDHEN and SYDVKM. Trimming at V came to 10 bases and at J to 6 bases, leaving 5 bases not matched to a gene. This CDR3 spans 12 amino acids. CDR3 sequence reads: CATRTGGVEQYF. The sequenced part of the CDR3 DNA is TGTGCCACTCGGACAGGGGGCGTCGAG.

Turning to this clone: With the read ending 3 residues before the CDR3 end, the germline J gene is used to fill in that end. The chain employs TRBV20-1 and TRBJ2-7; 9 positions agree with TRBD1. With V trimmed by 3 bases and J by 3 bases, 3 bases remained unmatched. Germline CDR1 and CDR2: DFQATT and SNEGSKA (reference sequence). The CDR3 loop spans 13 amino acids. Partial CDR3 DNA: TGCAGTGCTAGGGCGACAGGGGGCTACGAG. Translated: CSARATGGYE. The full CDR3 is CSARATGGYEQYF.

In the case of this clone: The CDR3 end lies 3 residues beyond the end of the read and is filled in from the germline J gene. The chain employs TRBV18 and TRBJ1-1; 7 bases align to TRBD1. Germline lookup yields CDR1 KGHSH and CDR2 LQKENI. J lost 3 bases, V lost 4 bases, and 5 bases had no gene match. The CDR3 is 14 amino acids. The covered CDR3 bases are TGTGCCAGCTCACTGACAGGGCGGGACACTGAA. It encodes CASSLTGRDTE. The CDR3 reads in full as CASSLTGRDTEAFF.

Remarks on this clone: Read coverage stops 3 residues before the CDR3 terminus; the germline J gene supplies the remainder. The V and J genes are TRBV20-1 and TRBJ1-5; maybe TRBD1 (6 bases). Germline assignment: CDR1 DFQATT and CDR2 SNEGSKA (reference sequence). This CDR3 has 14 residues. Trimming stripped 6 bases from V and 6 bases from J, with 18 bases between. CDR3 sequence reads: CSAAGGQRGQPQHF. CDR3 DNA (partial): TGCAGTGCCGCCGGGGGGCAAAGGGGTCAGCCC.

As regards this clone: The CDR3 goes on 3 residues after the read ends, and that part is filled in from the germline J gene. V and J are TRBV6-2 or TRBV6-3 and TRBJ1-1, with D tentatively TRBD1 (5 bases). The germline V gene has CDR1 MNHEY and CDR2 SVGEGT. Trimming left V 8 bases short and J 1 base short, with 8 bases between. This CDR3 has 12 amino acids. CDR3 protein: CASLQANTEAFF. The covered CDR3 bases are TGTGCCAGCTTACAGGCGAACACTGAA.

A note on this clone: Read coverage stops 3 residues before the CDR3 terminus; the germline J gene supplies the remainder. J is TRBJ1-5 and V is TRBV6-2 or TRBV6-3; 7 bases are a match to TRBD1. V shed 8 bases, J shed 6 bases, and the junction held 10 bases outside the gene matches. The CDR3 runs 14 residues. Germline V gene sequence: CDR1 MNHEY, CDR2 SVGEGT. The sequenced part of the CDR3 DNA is TGTGCCAGCGGAGTAGGGACAGACGCTCAGCCC. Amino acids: CASGVGTDAQP. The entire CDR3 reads CASGVGTDAQPQHF.

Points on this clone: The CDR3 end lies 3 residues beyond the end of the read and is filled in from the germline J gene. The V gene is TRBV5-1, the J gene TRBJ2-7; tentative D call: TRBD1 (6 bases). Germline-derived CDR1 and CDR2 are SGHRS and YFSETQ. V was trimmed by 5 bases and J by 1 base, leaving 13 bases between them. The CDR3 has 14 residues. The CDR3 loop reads CASRGLDSSYEQYF. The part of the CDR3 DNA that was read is TGCGCCAGCAGAGGGTTGGACAGTTCCTACGAG.

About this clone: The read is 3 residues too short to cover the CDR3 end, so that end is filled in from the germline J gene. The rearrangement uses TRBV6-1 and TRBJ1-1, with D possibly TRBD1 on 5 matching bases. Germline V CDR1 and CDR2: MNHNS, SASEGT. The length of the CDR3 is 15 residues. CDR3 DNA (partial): TGTGCCAGCAGTGACCCTAGGACGCTTCGCGGGGCA. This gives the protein CASSDPRTLRGA. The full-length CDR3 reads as CASSDPRTLRGAAFF.